The rows below give T cell receptor beta chains drawn from one sample of a study of radiotherapy plus CTLA-4 blockade in lung cancer. Sequencing was performed with immunoSEQ multiplex PCR; in TCRdb, only in-frame clones are kept and a portion is missing. Among about 49,000 clones listed, 70% to 90% were seen once. This sample comprised peripheral blood, obtained from a patient treated with radiotherapy plus ipilimumab. These receptor sequences come from a human donor with non-small cell lung cancer whose response to radiotherapy plus ipilimumab could not be evaluated. Both conserved end residues are part of each CDR3. A D gene is named only where the DNA matches it firmly. Size values are once, few and many counts, or a class for expanded clones, and some rows have none.

CASSLLAGGYEQYF	TGTGCCAGCAGTTTGCTAGCGGGAGGGTACGAGCAGTACTTC	TRBV28	TRBJ2-7	TRBD2	-
CASTPTPGQANYEQYF	TGTGCCAGCACCCCGACCCCGGGACAGGCCAACTACGAGCAGTACTTC	TRBV28	TRBJ2-7	TRBD1	-
CASSLSAAVREQYF	TGTGCCAGCAGTTTATCCGCGGCGGTTCGCGAGCAGTACTTC	TRBV27	TRBJ2-7	-	-
CASSARQAHSYEQYF	TGTGCCAGCAGTGCCAGACAGGCGCACTCCTACGAGCAGTACTTC	TRBV2	TRBJ2-7	-	-
CASSPMGTVELGYTF	TGTGCCAGCTCACCTATGGGGACAGTAGAACTTGGCTACACCTTC	TRBV18	TRBJ1-2	TRBD1	-
CASRNFGTDEQYF	TGTGCCAGCAGGAATTTCGGGACAGACGAGCAGTACTTC	TRBV28	TRBJ2-7	TRBD1	-
CASSSPRQGANEKLFF	TGTGCCAGCAGTTCCCCCCGACAGGGAGCTAATGAAAAACTGTTTTTT	TRBV27	TRBJ1-4	TRBD1	-
CASSLGSESYEQYF	TGCGCCAGCAGCTTGGGGAGCGAATCCTACGAGCAGTACTTC	TRBV5-1	TRBJ2-7	-	-
CASSLAGYEQYF	TGTGCCAGCAGTTTGGCAGGCTACGAGCAGTACTTC	TRBV28	TRBJ2-7	-	-
CALSQGMSDEQYF	TGTGCCCTCTCACAGGGGATGTCCGACGAGCAGTACTTC	TRBV10-3	TRBJ2-7	TRBD1	-
CASSGRTSDYEQYF	TGTGCCAGCAGCGGCCGGACTAGCGACTACGAGCAGTACTTC	TRBV9	TRBJ2-7	TRBD2	-
CASSPWTSGRESTGELFF	TGTGCCAGTAGTCCCTGGACTAGCGGGAGAGAGAGCACCGGGGAGCTGTTTTTT	TRBV19	TRBJ2-2	TRBD2	once
CASSLYVSDNSGNTIYF	TGTGCCAGCAGTTTATATGTCTCAGACAACTCTGGAAACACCATATATTTT	TRBV28	TRBJ1-3	-	-
CASSSSPSSYNEQFF	TGTGCCAGCAGCTCTTCTCCGAGCTCCTACAATGAGCAGTTCTTC	TRBV11-2	TRBJ2-1	-	-
CASSYAGNYGYTF	TGTGCCAGCAGCTACGCAGGGAACTATGGCTACACCTTC	TRBV11-2	TRBJ1-2	-	-
CASSEYNGGVNTEAFF	TGTGCCAGCAGTGAATACAACGGGGGGGTAAACACTGAAGCTTTCTTT	TRBV25-1	TRBJ1-1	-	-
CAISPDREQFF	TGTGCCATCAGTCCGGACAGAGAGCAGTTCTTC	TRBV10-3	TRBJ2-1	-	-
CASGSGSVYEQYF	TGTGCCAGCGGGAGCGGGAGTGTCTACGAGCAGTACTTC	TRBV7-2	TRBJ2-7	TRBD2	-
CASSSGDRAYGYTF	TGTGCCAGCAGTTCCGGGGACAGGGCCTATGGCTACACCTTC	TRBV27	TRBJ1-2	TRBD1	-
CASSLTSGTYEQYF	TGTGCCAGCAGTTTAACTAGCGGGACCTACGAGCAGTACTTC	TRBV28	TRBJ2-7	TRBD2	-
CASSQDSRGRETQYF	TGCGCCAGCAGCCAAGATTCGCGGGGCCGGGAGACCCAGTACTTC	TRBV4-1	TRBJ2-5	-	-
CAISEGLGVSGELFF	TGTGCCATCAGTGAGGGACTAGGGGTGTCCGGGGAGCTGTTTTTT	TRBV10-3	TRBJ2-2	TRBD2	-
CARSLAAVPEGSYNEQFF	TGTGCCAGAAGCTTGGCAGCGGTTCCCGAGGGCTCCTACAATGAGCAGTTCTTC	TRBV5-3	TRBJ2-1	-	-
CAISESGNRVYGYTF	TGTGCCATCAGTGAGTCCGGGAACAGGGTCTATGGCTACACCTTC	TRBV10-3	TRBJ1-2	-	-
CASSFPSGTGDHYEQYF	TGTGCCAGCAGTTTCCCCTCCGGGACAGGGGACCACTACGAGCAGTACTTC	TRBV28	TRBJ2-7	TRBD1	-
CASSAMQGQGPETQYF	TGTGCCAGCAGCGCTATGCAGGGACAGGGTCCGGAGACCCAGTACTTC	TRBV5-4	TRBJ2-5	TRBD1	-
CASKGANPYNEQFF	TGTGCCAGTAAGGGGGCCAATCCCTACAATGAGCAGTTCTTC	TRBV19	TRBJ2-1	TRBD1	-
CASSTSLLITDTQYF	TGTGCCAGCAGTACCTCACTCCTAATCACAGATACGCAGTATTTT	TRBV6-6	TRBJ2-3	-	-
CASSRTRWATEAFF	TGTGCCAGCAGCCGGACACGGTGGGCGACTGAAGCTTTCTTT	TRBV6-1	TRBJ1-1	-	-
CASSPRVRANVLTF	TGTGCCAGCAGCCCTCGGGTGAGGGCCAACGTCCTGACTTTC	TRBV5-8	TRBJ2-6	-	-
CASSLDQTGFYGYTF	TGTGCCAGCAGCTTAGACCAGACAGGGTTCTATGGCTACACCTTC	TRBV7-8	TRBJ1-2	TRBD1	-
CASSLGGSGLPYF	TGTGCCAGCAGCTTAGGGGGTAGCGGCCTCCCGTACTTC	TRBV7-2	TRBJ2-7	-	-
CASSLSTGQGPQHF	TGTGCCAGCAGTCTCTCCACGGGACAGGGGCCCCAGCATTTT	TRBV28	TRBJ1-5	TRBD1	-
CAISAGTGVGTDTQYF	TGTGCCATCAGTGCCGGGACAGGGGTTGGCACAGATACGCAGTATTTT	TRBV10-3	TRBJ2-3	TRBD1	-
CASSFWTGTTGELFF	TGTGCCAGCAGCTTCTGGACAGGGACCACCGGGGAGCTGTTTTTT	TRBV7-9	TRBJ2-2	TRBD1	once
CASSPGTGSYYEQFF	TGTGCCAGCAGCCCCGGGACAGGGTCCTACTATGAGCAGTTCTTC	TRBV7-9	TRBJ2-1	TRBD1	-
CASSFSGSTSYNEQFF	TGTGCCAGCAGTTTCAGCGGGAGTACCTCCTACAATGAGCAGTTCTTC	TRBV7-2	TRBJ2-1	TRBD2	once
CASSPRTEQYF	TGTGCCAGCAGCCCCCGGACAGAGCAGTACTTC	TRBV5-4	TRBJ2-7	-	-
CASSLIGGGAGELFF	TGTGCCAGCAGCCTAATCGGGGGAGGGGCCGGGGAGCTGTTTTTT	TRBV25-1	TRBJ2-2	TRBD2	once
CASSKAGTGGNEQFF	TGTGCCAGCAGCAAAGCCGGGACAGGGGGCAATGAGCAGTTCTTC	TRBV7-3	TRBJ2-1	TRBD1	-
CSGFQGSGTEAFF	TGCAGCGGGTTCCAGGGATCTGGCACTGAAGCTTTCTTT	TRBV29-1	TRBJ1-1	-	-
CASSPGTGVRTGELFF	TGTGCCAGCAGCCCCGGGACAGGGGTTCGGACCGGGGAGCTGTTTTTT	TRBV7-9	TRBJ2-2	TRBD1	-
CASRAIQGSNYGYTF	TGTGCCAGCAGAGCTATACAGGGTTCGAACTATGGCTACACCTTC	TRBV28	TRBJ1-2	-	-
CASSPEGGDYGYTF	TGTGCCAGCAGCCCGGAAGGGGGAGACTATGGCTACACCTTC	TRBV7-2	TRBJ1-2	-	-
CSVEKGPHFFYEQYF	TGCAGCGTTGAAAAGGGGCCGCACTTCTTCTACGAGCAGTACTTC	TRBV29-1	TRBJ2-7	-	-
CASSDVQGGKNIQYF	TGTGCCAGCAGTGACGTACAGGGGGGCAAAAACATTCAGTACTTC	TRBV28	TRBJ2-4	TRBD1	-
CASSTEQGARTEAFF	TGTGCCAGCAGCACCGAACAGGGGGCGAGAACTGAAGCTTTCTTT	TRBV7-2	TRBJ1-1	TRBD1	-
CASSYSYEQYF	TGTGCCAGCAGTTATAGCTACGAGCAGTACTTC	TRBV28	TRBJ2-7	-	-
CASSLRDRGIINYGYTF	TGTGCCAGCAGTTTAAGGGACAGGGGGATCATAAACTATGGCTACACCTTC	TRBV28	TRBJ1-2	TRBD1	-
CASSLARVSSYNEQFF	TGTGCCAGCAGCTTAGCGCGGGTAAGCTCCTACAATGAGCAGTTCTTC	TRBV7-8	TRBJ2-1	-	-
CASLSRSSGSTDTQYF	TGTGCCAGCCTCAGCCGATCCAGCGGGAGCACAGATACGCAGTATTTT	TRBV28	TRBJ2-3	-	-
CASSLTRDRVYF	TGTGCCAGCAGCTTAACCCGGGACAGGGTATATTTT	TRBV7-3	TRBJ2-3	TRBD1	-
CASSEFLGTGRYSPLHF	TGTGCCAGCAGTGAGTTTTTGGGGACAGGGCGATATTCACCCCTCCACTTT	TRBV2	TRBJ1-6	TRBD1	-
CASRESGTGKTGELFF	TGTGCCAGCAGGGAATCCGGGACAGGGAAGACCGGGGAGCTGTTTTTT	TRBV25-1	TRBJ2-2	TRBD1	-
CASSLGSAAPYGYTF	TGTGCCAGCAGCTTAGGGTCGGCGGCACCCTATGGCTACACCTTC	TRBV7-2	TRBJ1-2	-	-
CASKLKEGSYNEQFF	TGTGCCAGTAAACTGAAGGAGGGCTCCTACAATGAGCAGTTCTTC	TRBV19	TRBJ2-1	-	-
CASSTRLAGDYNEQFF	TGTGCCAGCAGTACCCGACTAGCGGGAGACTACAATGAGCAGTTCTTC	TRBV27	TRBJ2-1	TRBD2	-
CASTTGQETQYF	TGTGCCAGCACTACAGGCCAAGAGACCCAGTACTTC	TRBV28	TRBJ2-5	-	-
CASSLRSSDYEQYF	TGTGCCAGCAGCTTAAGGTCCTCGGACTACGAGCAGTACTTC	TRBV7-2	TRBJ2-7	-	-